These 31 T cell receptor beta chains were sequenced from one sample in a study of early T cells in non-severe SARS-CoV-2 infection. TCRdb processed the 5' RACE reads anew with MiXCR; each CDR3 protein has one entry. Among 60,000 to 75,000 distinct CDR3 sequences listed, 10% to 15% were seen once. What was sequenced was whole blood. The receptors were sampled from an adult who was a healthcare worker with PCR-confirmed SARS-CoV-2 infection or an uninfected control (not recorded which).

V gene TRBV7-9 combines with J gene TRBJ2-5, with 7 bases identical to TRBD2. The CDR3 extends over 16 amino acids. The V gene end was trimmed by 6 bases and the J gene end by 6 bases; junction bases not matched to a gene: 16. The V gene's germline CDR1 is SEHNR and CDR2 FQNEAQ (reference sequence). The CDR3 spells CASSPRLGRERQTQYF. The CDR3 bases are TGTGCCAGCAGTCCCAGATTGGGGCGGGAGAGGCAGACCCAGTACTTC.

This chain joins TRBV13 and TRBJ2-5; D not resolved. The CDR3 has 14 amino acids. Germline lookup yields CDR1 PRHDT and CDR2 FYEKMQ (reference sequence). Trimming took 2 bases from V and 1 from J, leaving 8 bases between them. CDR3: CASSLRSIQETQYF. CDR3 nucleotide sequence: TGTGCCAGCAGCTTAAGATCGATCCAAGAGACCCAGTACTTC.

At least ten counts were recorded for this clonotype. The CDR3 DNA is TGTGCCAGCAGCCCCCTGGGGTTCCTAAACACCATATATTTT. This encodes CASSPLGFLNTIYF. The chain joins TRBV6-5 to TRBJ1-3; D not resolved. The CDR3 is 14 amino acids. The germline CDR1 and CDR2 sequences are MNHEY and SVGAGI. V shed 6 bases and J shed 6 bases, with 15 bases lying between them.

The CDR3 DNA sequence: TGCAGTGCTAGGGGACAGGGCGACACCGGGGAGCTGTTTTTT. Its translation: CSARGQGDTGELFF. This chain links TRBV20-1 with TRBJ2-2; the match to TRBD1 covers 9 bases. The CDR3 runs 14 residues. Germline lookup yields CDR1 DFQATT and CDR2 SNEGSKA (reference sequence). The V and J ends lost 3 bases and 3 bases, in that order; junction bases with no gene match: 2.

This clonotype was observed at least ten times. The DNA for the CDR3 is TGTGCCAGTAGTGTCTCCTGGACTAGCGGGTACGACAATGAGCAGTTCTTC. Translation: CASSVSWTSGYDNEQFF. This chain uses TRBV19 with TRBJ2-1; TRBD2 matches 11 bases. J was trimmed by 5 bases and V by 5 bases; bases with no gene match: 11. CDR3 length: 17 residues. In germline, CDR1 is LNHDA, CDR2 SQIVND (reference sequence).

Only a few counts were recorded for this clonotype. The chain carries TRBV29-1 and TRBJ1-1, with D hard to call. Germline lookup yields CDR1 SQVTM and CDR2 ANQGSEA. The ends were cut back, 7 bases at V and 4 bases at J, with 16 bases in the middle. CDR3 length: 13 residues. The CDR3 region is CSARTGKGTEAFF. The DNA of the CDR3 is TGCAGCGCCCGGACTGGAAAGGGCACTGAAGCTTTCTTT.

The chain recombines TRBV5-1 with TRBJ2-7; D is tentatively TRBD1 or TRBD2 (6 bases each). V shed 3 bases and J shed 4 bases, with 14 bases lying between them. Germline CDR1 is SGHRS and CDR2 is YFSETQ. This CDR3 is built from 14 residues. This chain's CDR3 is CASSSGTGRYEQYF. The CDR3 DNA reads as TGCGCCAGCAGCTCAGGAACAGGGAGGTACGAGCAGTACTTC.

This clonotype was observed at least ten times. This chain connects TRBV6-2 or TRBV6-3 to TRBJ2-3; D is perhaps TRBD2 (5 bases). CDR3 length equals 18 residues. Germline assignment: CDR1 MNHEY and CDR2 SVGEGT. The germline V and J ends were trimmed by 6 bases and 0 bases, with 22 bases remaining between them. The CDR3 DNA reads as TGTGCCAGCAGCTCTCCCGGGGTGTGGCGGTCTAGCACAGATACGCAGTATTTT. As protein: CASSSPGVWRSSTDTQYF.

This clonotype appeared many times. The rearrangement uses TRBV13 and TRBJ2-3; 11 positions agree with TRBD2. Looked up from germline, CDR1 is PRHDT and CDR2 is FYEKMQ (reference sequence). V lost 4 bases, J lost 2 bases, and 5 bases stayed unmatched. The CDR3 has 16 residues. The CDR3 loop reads CASSSLLAGDTDTQYF. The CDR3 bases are TGTGCCAGCAGCTCTTTACTAGCGGGGGACACAGATACGCAGTATTTT.

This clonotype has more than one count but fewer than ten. In DNA form, the CDR3 reads TGTGCCTGGAGGACCCCCGGGGTTGAGACCCAGTACTTC. The encoded protein is CAWRTPGVETQYF. V and J are TRBV30 and TRBJ2-5, with D perhaps matching TRBD2 (5 bases). The ends were cut back, 3 bases at V and 5 bases at J, with 13 bases in the middle. Germline CDR1 reads GTSNPN; CDR2 reads SVGIG (reference sequence). The CDR3 extends over 13 amino acids.

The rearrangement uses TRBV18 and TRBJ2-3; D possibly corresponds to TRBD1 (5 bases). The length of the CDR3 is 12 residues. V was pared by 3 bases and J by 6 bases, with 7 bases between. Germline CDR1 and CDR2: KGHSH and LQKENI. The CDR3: CASSPGRDTQYF. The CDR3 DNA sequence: TGTGCCAGCTCACCGGGGCGGGATACGCAGTATTTT.

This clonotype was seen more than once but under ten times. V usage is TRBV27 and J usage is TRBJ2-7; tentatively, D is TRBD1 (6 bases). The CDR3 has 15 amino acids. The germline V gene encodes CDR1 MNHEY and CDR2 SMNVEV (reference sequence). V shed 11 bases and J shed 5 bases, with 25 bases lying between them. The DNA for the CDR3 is TGTGCCGTATCCCGAGGGACAAACGTCGGCCACGAGCAGTACTTC. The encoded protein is CAVSRGTNVGHEQYF.

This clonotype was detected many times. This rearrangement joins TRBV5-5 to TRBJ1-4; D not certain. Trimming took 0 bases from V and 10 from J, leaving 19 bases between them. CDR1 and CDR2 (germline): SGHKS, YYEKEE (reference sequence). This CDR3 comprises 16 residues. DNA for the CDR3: TGTGCCAGCAGCTTGGCCGGCGGAATAATGATAGGAAAACTGTTTTTT. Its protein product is CASSLAGGIMIGKLFF.

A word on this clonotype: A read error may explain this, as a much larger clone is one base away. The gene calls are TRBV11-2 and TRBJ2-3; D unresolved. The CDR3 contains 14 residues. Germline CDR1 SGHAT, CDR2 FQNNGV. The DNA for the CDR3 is TGTGCCAGCAGCTTAGAAGGCCCCCTGACCACGCGGTATTTT. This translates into CASSLEGPLTTRYF.

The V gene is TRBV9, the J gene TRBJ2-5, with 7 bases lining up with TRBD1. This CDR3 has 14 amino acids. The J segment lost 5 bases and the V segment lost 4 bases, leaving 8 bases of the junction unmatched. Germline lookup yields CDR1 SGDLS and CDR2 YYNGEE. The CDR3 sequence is CASSLSGTAETQYF. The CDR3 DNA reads TGTGCCAGCAGCCTCTCCGGGACAGCGGAGACCCAGTACTTC.

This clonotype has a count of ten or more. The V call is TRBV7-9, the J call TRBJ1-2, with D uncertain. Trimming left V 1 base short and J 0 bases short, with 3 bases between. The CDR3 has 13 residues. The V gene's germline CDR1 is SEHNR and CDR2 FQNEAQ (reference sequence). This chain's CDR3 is CASSLEANYGYTF. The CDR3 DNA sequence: TGTGCCAGCAGCTTAGAAGCTAACTATGGCTACACCTTC.

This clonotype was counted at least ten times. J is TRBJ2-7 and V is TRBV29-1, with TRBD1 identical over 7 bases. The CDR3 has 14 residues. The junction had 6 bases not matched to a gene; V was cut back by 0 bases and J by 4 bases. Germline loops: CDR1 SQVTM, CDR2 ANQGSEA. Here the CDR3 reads CSVEERGPGYEQYF. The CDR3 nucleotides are TGCAGCGTTGAAGAAAGGGGGCCAGGGTACGAGCAGTACTTC.

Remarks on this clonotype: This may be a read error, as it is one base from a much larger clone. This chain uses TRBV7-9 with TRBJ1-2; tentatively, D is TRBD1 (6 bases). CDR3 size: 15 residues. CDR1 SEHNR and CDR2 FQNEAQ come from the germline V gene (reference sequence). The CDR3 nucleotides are TGTGTCAGCAGCTTTTCGGACAGAAGGGTCTATGGCTACACCTTC. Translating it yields CVSSFSDRRVYGYTF.

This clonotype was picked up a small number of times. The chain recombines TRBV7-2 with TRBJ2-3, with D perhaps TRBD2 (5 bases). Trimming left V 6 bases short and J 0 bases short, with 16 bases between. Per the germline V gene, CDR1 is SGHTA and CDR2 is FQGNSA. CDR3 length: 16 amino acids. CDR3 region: CASRPQRKASTDTQYF. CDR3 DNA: TGTGCCAGCAGGCCTCAGCGGAAAGCTAGCACAGATACGCAGTATTTT. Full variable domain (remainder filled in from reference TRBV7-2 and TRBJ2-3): GAGVSQSPSNKVTEKGKDVELRCDPISGHTALYWYRQSLGQGLEFLIYFQGNSAPDKSGLPSDRFSAERTGGSVSTLTIQRTQQEDSAVYLCASRPQRKASTDTQYFGPGTRLTVL.

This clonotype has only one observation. DNA for the CDR3: TGCGCCAGCAGCTCGCGGAACAAGGCCGGGGAGCTGTTTTTT. It yields the protein CASSSRNKAGELFF. The chain combines TRBV5-1 with TRBJ2-2; D uncertain. V lost 3 bases to trimming and J lost 6 bases, with 12 bases between them. The CDR3 totals 14 residues. The germline CDR1 and CDR2 sequences are SGHRS and YFSETQ.

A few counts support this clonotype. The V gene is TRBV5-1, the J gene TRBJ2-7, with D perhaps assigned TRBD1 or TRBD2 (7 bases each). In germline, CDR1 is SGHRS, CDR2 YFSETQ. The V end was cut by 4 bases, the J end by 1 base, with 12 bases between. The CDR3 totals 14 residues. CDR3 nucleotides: TGCGCCAGCAGCCGGGGGGACAGTTCCTACGAGCAGTACTTC. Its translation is CASSRGDSSYEQYF.

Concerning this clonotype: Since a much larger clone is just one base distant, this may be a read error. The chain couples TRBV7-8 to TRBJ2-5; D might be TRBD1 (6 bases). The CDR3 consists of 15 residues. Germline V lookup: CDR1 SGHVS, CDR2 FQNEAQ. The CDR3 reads CASSSNRVADETQHF. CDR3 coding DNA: TGTGCCAGCAGCTCAAACAGGGTTGCTGACGAGACCCAGCACTTC.

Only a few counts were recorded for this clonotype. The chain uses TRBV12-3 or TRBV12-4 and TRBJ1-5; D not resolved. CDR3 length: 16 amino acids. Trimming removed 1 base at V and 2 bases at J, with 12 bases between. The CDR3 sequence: CASSLGVRSGNQPQHF. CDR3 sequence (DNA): TGTGCCAGCAGTTTAGGGGTAAGGTCTGGCAATCAGCCCCAGCATTTT.

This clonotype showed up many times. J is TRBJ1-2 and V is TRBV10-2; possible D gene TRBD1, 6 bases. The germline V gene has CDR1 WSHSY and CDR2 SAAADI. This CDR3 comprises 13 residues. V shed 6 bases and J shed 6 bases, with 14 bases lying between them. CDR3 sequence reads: CASSDGQLNGYTF. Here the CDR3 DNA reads TGCGCCAGCAGCGATGGACAGTTAAATGGCTACACCTTC.

The CDR3 region has the DNA TGTGCCACCAGCCCCCCCATTAGCAATCAGCCCCAGCATTTT. Protein: CATSPPISNQPQHF. V usage is TRBV15 and J usage is TRBJ1-5; D gene unclear. The CDR3 is 14 residues long. V was trimmed by 5 bases and J by 0 bases, leaving 8 bases between them. The germline gives CDR1 LNHNV, CDR2 YYDKDF (reference sequence).

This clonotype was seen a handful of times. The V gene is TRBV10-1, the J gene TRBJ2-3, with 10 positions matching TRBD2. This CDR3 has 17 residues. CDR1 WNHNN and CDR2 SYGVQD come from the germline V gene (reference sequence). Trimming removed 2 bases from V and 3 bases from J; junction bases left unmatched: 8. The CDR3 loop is CASSEVAGSGRTDTQYF. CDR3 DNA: TGCGCCAGCAGTGAGGTAGCTGGTAGCGGGAGGACAGATACGCAGTATTTT.

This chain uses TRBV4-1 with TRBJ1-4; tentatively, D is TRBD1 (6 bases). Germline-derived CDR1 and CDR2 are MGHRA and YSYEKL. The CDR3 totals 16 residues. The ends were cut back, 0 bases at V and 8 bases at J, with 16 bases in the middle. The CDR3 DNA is TGCGCCAGCAGCCAAGATAAAAGGGGGATTCCCGAAAAACTGTTTTTT. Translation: CASSQDKRGIPEKLFF.

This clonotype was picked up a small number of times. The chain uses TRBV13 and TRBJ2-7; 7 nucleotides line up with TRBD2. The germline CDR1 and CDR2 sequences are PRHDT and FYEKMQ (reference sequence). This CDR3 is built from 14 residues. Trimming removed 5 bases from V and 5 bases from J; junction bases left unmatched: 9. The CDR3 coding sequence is TGTGCCAGCAGCCTCGGACTAGGAGGCGACGAGCAGTACTTC. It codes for CASSLGLGGDEQYF. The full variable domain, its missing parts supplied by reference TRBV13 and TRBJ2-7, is AAGVIQSPRHLIKEKRETATLKCYPIPRHDTVYWYQQGPGQDPQFLISFYEKMQSDKGSIPDRFSAQQFSDYHSELNMSSLELGDSALYFCASSLGLGGDEQYFGPGTRLTVT.

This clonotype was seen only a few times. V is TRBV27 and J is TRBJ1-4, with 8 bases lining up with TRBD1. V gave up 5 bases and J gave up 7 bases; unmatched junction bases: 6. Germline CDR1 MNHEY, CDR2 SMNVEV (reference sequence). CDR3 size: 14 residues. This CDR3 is CASSHGQGSEKLFF. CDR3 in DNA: TGTGCCAGCAGTCACGGACAGGGTAGTGAAAAACTGTTTTTT.

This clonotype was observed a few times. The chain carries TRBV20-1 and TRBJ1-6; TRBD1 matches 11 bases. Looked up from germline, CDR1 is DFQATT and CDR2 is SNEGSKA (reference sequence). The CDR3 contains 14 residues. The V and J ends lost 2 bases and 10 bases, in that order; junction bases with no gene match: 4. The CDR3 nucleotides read TGCAGTGCTAGACCCGGGACAGGGGGGTCACCCCTCCACTTT. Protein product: CSARPGTGGSPLHF.

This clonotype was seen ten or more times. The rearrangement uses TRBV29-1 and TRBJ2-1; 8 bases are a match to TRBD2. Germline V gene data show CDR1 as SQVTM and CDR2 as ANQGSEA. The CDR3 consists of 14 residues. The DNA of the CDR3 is TGCAGTGGGGGGCCTACGAGCGGGAGTGATGAGCAGTTCTTC. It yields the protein CSGGPTSGSDEQFF.